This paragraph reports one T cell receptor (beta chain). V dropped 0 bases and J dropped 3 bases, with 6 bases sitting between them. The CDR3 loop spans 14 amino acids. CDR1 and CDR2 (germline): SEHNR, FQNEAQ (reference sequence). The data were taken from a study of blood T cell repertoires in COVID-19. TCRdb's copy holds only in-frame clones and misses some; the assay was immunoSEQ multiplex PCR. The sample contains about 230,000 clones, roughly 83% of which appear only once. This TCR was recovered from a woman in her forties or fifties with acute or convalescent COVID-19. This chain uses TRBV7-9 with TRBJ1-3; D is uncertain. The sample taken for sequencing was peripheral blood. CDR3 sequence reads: CASSLASGGNTIYF. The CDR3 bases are TGTGCCAGCAGCTTAGCTTCGGGTGGAAACACCATATATTTT.